This T cell receptor beta chain appears in the sequencing data of a study of CD8+CD57+ T cells in acquired aplastic anemia (dated by TCRdb to the late 2010s). Regarding the study in general: A mean of around 3.2 ug of DNA, ranging from roughly 0.19 to 27.4 ug, was extracted from sorted CD4+ and CD8+ cells. CD8+CD57+ expansion was defined as frequency above the mean frequency observed in healthy subjects.

Expansion of CD8+CD57+ cells had been shown by flow cytometry in the patients chosen for sequencing. Every patient had severe acquired aplastic anemia, diagnosed using the International Study of Aplastic Anemia and Agranulocytosis and Camitta criteria. At the time blood was sampled, none of the patients had received any therapy. TCR repertoires of sorted CD4+ and CD8+ blood T cells from severe aplastic anemia patients and healthy subjects were deep-sequenced in the study. Patients were enrolled under clinicaltrials.gov protocols 00001620, 01623167, 00001397, 00071045, 00081523 and 00961064 in the USA. Ficoll-Paque density gradient centrifugation was used to isolate peripheral blood mononuclear cells. CD4+ and CD8+ T cells were sorted by FACS or magnetic beads before DNA extraction. Profiling of TCR beta VDJ combinations and CDR3 sequences used genomic DNA as the template. An Illumina HiSeq 2000 was used for TCR repertoire sequencing. The original pipeline was this. TRBV/TRBJ rearrangement plots, CDR3 size and DJ length profiles, and Simpson's diversity index were used to evaluate the repertoires. The most abundant DNA sequence in the deep sequencing data was defined as the immunodominant clone. CDR3 amino acid sequences were screened for sharing across subjects and were compared with published repertoires and the VDJdb database. Starting from the raw public reads, TCRdb applied fastp trimming at Q25, assembled clones with MiXCR and retained in-frame beta chains. Rows matching on CDR3 protein sequence are summarized as one entry with the most common DNA and genes. These V and J calls rely on TCRdb rather than the paper's analysis. The sample has 50,000 or so distinct CDR3 sequences on record, around 57% of them singletons. The top ten clonotypes cover roughly 15% of the sample.

The V end loses 5 bases and the J end loses 7 bases, and a stretch of 5 bases separates them. The CDR3 covers 10 residues, taking in both the cysteine and the phenylalanine. Only CDR3 DNA is held: 30 bases, read in frame from base 1. Judged by its sample share, this clonotype qualifies as medium-sized (0.01 to 0.1%). The clone's antigen remains unknown. Base qualities are not at hand, and no much larger clone is one base apart. Study-wide findings and limitations: Some 27 CD8+ CDR3 sequences were found in both patients and controls but appeared to be highly expressed in patients and within the immunodominant clones of the patients. Between patients and healthy controls, no significant difference in CD8+ Simpson's diversity was found (P=0.060).

The source material was sorted CD4+, CD8+, or CD8+CD57+ T cells (not recorded which) from PBMCs. The chain is assembled from TRBV12-3 or TRBV12-4 and TRBJ1-1, with the D gene too uncertain to name. This clonotype originated in a human donor with aplastic anemia. CDR3 sequence: CASSGGEAFF. The DNA is as follows: TGTGCCAGCAGTGGTGGTGAAGCTTTCTTT.